This TCR beta chain was retrieved from a study of blood T cell repertoires in COVID-19. As for the study in general: Specimens from acute and convalescent COVID-19 originated in the United States, Italy and Spain.

Profiled with immunoSEQ multiplex PCR; TCRdb holds only in-frame clones, not every one. The top ten hold more than 2% of the sample, which has 25,000 to 35,000 clones, under 95% seen once. The clonotype comes from a man aged 45-65 years with active COVID-19. Input material: peripheral blood.

CDR3 nucleotides: TGTGCCAGCTCCCAATCTCAGCGGAAAGAAGAGACCCAGTACTTC. This codes for CASSQSQRKEETQYF. The chain recombines TRBV18 with TRBJ2-5, with D possibly matching TRBD2 (5 bases). Germline V gene sequence: CDR1 KGHSH, CDR2 LQKENI. The CDR3 spans 15 residues. Trimming removed 6 bases from V and 3 bases from J, with 17 bases in between.